Listed here are 18 T cell receptor beta chains from one sample, sequenced in a study of blood T cell repertoires in COVID-19. TCRdb keeps only in-frame clones here, not all; method: immunoSEQ multiplex PCR. Among 210,000 or so clones, 70% to 90% were seen once, and the ten largest hold about 12%. The specimen sequenced was peripheral blood. These receptors came from a woman between 18 and 29 years old who had recovered from COVID-19.

The chain carries TRBV6-1 and TRBJ1-2; perhaps TRBD1 as D (6 bases). Germline CDR1 MNHNS, CDR2 SASEGT. V lost 2 bases, J lost 5 bases, and 15 bases lay in between. The CDR3 is 15 amino acids. CDR3 bases: TGTGCCAGCAGTGAATATGACAGGCCACGATATGGCTACACCTTC. Protein: CASSEYDRPRYGYTF.

The chain combines TRBV3-1 (or the pseudogene TRBV3-2) with TRBJ2-1, with 8 nucleotides matching TRBD1. With V trimmed by 4 bases and J by 5 bases, 7 bases remained unmatched. Looked up from germline, CDR1 is LGHDT and CDR2 is YNNKEL (reference sequence). This CDR3 has 15 residues. CDR3 sequence reads: CASSLSDRGHNEQFF. The CDR3 DNA follows: TGTGCCAGCAGCCTATCCGACAGGGGTCACAATGAGCAGTTCTTC.

The chain employs TRBV3-1 (or the pseudogene TRBV3-2) and TRBJ2-1; 11 nucleotides match TRBD1. Germline trimming cut 4 bases from V and 7 bases from J; bases unmatched to any gene: 6. The CDR3 contains 15 residues. Germline V CDR1 and CDR2: LGHDT, YNNKEL (reference sequence). CDR3 nucleotides: TGTGCCAGCAGCCCTGGACAGGGGGCGCGAAATGAGCAGTTCTTC. Its translation is CASSPGQGARNEQFF.

The chain links TRBV5-6 to TRBJ1-2, with TRBD1 matching over 9 bases. V shed 3 bases, J shed 7 bases, and the junction held 4 bases outside the gene matches. Looked up from germline, CDR1 is SGHDT and CDR2 is YYEEEE. The CDR3 extends over 13 amino acids. The CDR3, as DNA: TGTGCCAGCAGCTGGACAGGGGCTTTTGGCTACACCTTC. It is translated as CASSWTGAFGYTF.

The chain couples TRBV18 to TRBJ2-1; 8 bases agree with TRBD1. Germline CDR1 and CDR2: KGHSH and LQKENI. Trimming took 3 bases from V and 8 from J; bases not matched to a gene: 6. The CDR3 is 14 amino acids. The CDR3 region is CASSPQGAVYEQFF. CDR3 in DNA: TGTGCCAGCTCACCGCAGGGGGCGGTTTATGAGCAGTTCTTC.

The chain carries TRBV5-1 and TRBJ2-5; 9 bases line up with TRBD1. Germline CDR1 is SGHRS and CDR2 is YFSETQ. V dropped 4 bases and J dropped 1; count of bases not matched to a gene: 8. The CDR3 totals 16 residues. CDR3 sequence: CASSLGTGIFQETQYF. The CDR3 DNA is TGCGCCAGCAGCCTTGGGACAGGGATCTTCCAAGAGACCCAGTACTTC.

The chain employs TRBV6-5 and TRBJ2-5; 9 nucleotides align to TRBD1. The CDR3 sequence is 15 residues long. The junction had 9 bases not matched to a gene; V was cut back by 5 bases and J by 5 bases. Germline V gene data show CDR1 as MNHEY and CDR2 as SVGAGI. Here the CDR3 DNA reads TGTGCCAGCAGTACCTCCGGGACAGGGTTCGAGACCCAGTACTTC. This sequence encodes CASSTSGTGFETQYF.

The chain uses TRBV28 and TRBJ2-7; no clear D. The germline V gene has CDR1 MDHEN and CDR2 SYDVKM. The CDR3 has 12 residues. V was clipped by 5 bases and J by 0 bases, with 5 bases between them. As DNA, the CDR3 is TGTGCCAGCAGTCTACCCTCCTACGAGCAGTACTTC. The encoded protein is CASSLPSYEQYF.

The chain couples TRBV7-6 to TRBJ2-1, with 12 nucleotides matching TRBD2. Per germline, CDR1 SGHVS and CDR2 FNYEAQ. The CDR3 contains 17 residues. J was trimmed by 10 bases and V by 1 base; bases with no gene match: 11. CDR3 residues: CASSLGFVLAGGEEQFF. Written as DNA, the CDR3 is TGTGCCAGCAGCTTAGGTTTTGTACTAGCGGGAGGTGAAGAGCAGTTCTTC.

CDR3 sequence reads: CASSLMREGPYNEQFF. Written as DNA, the CDR3 is TGCGCCAGCAGCTTGATGCGGGAGGGCCCATACAATGAGCAGTTCTTC. This chain joins TRBV5-1 and TRBJ2-1, with 9 positions matching TRBD2. This CDR3 has 16 residues. Trimming took 1 base from V and 4 from J; bases not matched to a gene: 6. Germline V lookup: CDR1 SGHRS, CDR2 YFSETQ.

The chain couples TRBV19 to TRBJ1-1, with a possible D match to TRBD1 (6 bases). Germline-derived CDR1 and CDR2 are LNHDA and SQIVND (reference sequence). V dropped 6 bases and J dropped 0 bases, with 11 bases sitting between them. The CDR3 has 14 residues. CDR3 in DNA: TGTGCCAGTAGCAAGGGACAAATGAACACTGAAGCTTTCTTT. Protein: CASSKGQMNTEAFF.

The chain links TRBV28 to TRBJ2-7; 7 nucleotides line up with TRBD2. V lost 9 bases to trimming and J lost 1 base; unmatched junction nucleotides: 6. There are 13 residues in the CDR3. Germline CDR1 and CDR2: MDHEN and SYDVKM. CDR3 coding DNA: TGTGCCAGTAGCGGGTCCCTATCCTACGAGCAGTACTTC. Residues: CASSGSLSYEQYF.

V usage is TRBV30 and J usage is TRBJ2-1; 8 bases map to TRBD1. CDR3 length: 17 amino acids. J was trimmed by 6 bases and V by 3 bases; bases with no gene match: 16. Germline lookup yields CDR1 GTSNPN and CDR2 SVGIG (reference sequence). Here the CDR3 reads CAWSPPWPGGAGNEQFF. As DNA, the CDR3 is TGTGCCTGGAGCCCTCCTTGGCCAGGGGGCGCCGGCAATGAGCAGTTCTTC.

This sequence joins TRBV29-1 and TRBJ1-1; TRBD1 matches 7 bases. Trimming took 4 bases from V and 4 from J; bases not matched to a gene: 6. Germline-derived CDR1 and CDR2 are SQVTM and ANQGSEA. The CDR3 length is 13 residues. The chain's CDR3 is CSVVRGQGTEAFF. CDR3 coding DNA: TGCAGCGTTGTAAGGGGGCAGGGCACTGAAGCTTTCTTT. The full variable domain, with the rest looked up from reference TRBV29-1 and TRBJ1-1, is SAVISQKPSRDICQRGTSLTIQCQVDSQVTMMFWYRQQPGQSLTLIATANQGSEATYESGFVIDKFPISRPNLTFSTLTVSNMSPEDSSIYLCSVVRGQGTEAFFGQGTRLTVV.

V is TRBV4-1 and J is TRBJ1-1, with D perhaps TRBD1 (5 bases). The CDR3 spans 15 residues. Germline loops: CDR1 MGHRA, CDR2 YSYEKL. V was trimmed by 1 base and J by 6 bases, leaving 15 bases between them. The CDR3 coding sequence is TGCGCCAGCAGCCAAGTTTACCAGGGTAAATCTGAAGCTTTCTTT. Translating it yields CASSQVYQGKSEAFF.

This clone has only one observation. The chain links TRBV13 to TRBJ1-1; D gene ambiguous. CDR3 length: 13 residues. The V end lost 9 bases, the J end lost 6 bases, and 17 bases lay between the germline ends. The V gene's germline CDR1 is PRHDT and CDR2 FYEKMQ (reference sequence). CDR3 amino acids: CASKLTEESEAFF. The CDR3 bases are TGTGCCAGTAAGCTTACGGAGGAGTCTGAAGCTTTCTTT.

This chain links TRBV2 with TRBJ1-3; no clear D. The germline V gene has CDR1 SNHLY and CDR2 FYNNEI. V lost 3 bases and J 0 bases, leaving 6 bases between the germline ends. CDR3 length: 14 amino acids. The CDR3 is CASSDTSSGNTIYF. The CDR3 DNA follows: TGTGCCAGCAGTGACACCAGCTCTGGAAACACCATATATTTT. The whole variable domain, filled in from reference TRBV2 and TRBJ1-3, reads EPEVTQTPSHQVTQMGQEVILRCVPISNHLYFYWYRQILGQKVEFLVSFYNNEISEKSEIFDDQFSVERPDGSNFTLKIRSTKLEDSAMYFCASSDTSSGNTIYFGEGSWLTVV.

The chain couples TRBV24-1 to TRBJ1-3; D ambiguous. The germline V gene encodes CDR1 KGHDR and CDR2 SFDVKD. The CDR3 has 11 residues. Trimming took off 6 bases at V and 7 bases at J, with 6 bases between the two ends. The CDR3 DNA follows: TGTGCCACCAGTTTCCTTAACACCATATATTTT. It specifies CATSFLNTIYF.